This TCR beta chain was obtained from a study of blood T cell repertoires in COVID-19. Assay used: immunoSEQ multiplex PCR; TCRdb lists only in-frame clones, some missing. The data contain approximately 140,000 clones, roughly 82% of them singletons. There are 15 residues in the CDR3. Germline assignment: CDR1 ENHRY and CDR2 SYGVKD. V lost 11 bases and J lost 1; bases outside the gene matches: 9. The material sequenced was peripheral blood. The origin of this receptor is a man older than 75 with acute or convalescent COVID-19. This rearrangement joins TRBV10-3 to TRBJ1-3; TRBD1 matches 9 bases. Here the CDR3 DNA reads TGTGCCGTCGGGACAGGGAGTATATCTGGAAACACCATATATTTT. Its translation is CAVGTGSISGNTIYF.